A single sample is the source of the 5 T cell receptor beta chains below, sequenced in a study of blood T cell repertoires in COVID-19. The repertoire was sequenced with immunoSEQ multiplex PCR; TCRdb's copy has only in-frame clones and lacks some. The sample records 400,000 to 450,000 clones, 80% to 90% being singletons. The sequenced sample consisted of peripheral blood. These receptors all stem from a woman between 25 and 40 years old with active or convalescent COVID-19.

This chain connects TRBV5-4 to TRBJ2-7; D may be TRBD2 (5 bases). The CDR3 length is 16 residues. Germline lookup yields CDR1 SGHNT and CDR2 YYREEE (reference sequence). Between the trimmed V and J ends, which lost 4 bases and 0 bases, there was a span of 17 bases. CDR3 in DNA: TGTGCCAGCAGCCAAGGAGGTCAGAAAAGCTCCTACGAGCAGTACTTC. It codes for CASSQGGQKSSYEQYF.

The rearrangement uses TRBV6-5 and TRBJ2-3; D is undetermined. Trimming removed 5 bases at V and 4 bases at J, with 10 bases between. The CDR3 extends over 13 amino acids. From germline, CDR1 is MNHEY and CDR2 SVGAGI. CDR3 bases: TGTGCCAGCAGTCCATACTTCCCAGATACGCAGTATTTT. Its protein product is CASSPYFPDTQYF.

The chain is built from TRBV9 and TRBJ2-2; 10 nucleotides agree with TRBD2. The trim removed 4 bases at V and 7 bases at J, leaving 4 bases unmatched. Germline assignment: CDR1 SGDLS and CDR2 YYNGEE. The CDR3 totals 14 residues. CDR3 nucleotides: TGTGCCAGCAGCCGGACTAGCGGTCACGGGGAGCTGTTTTTT. Its translation: CASSRTSGHGELFF.

The rearrangement joins TRBV15 to TRBJ2-6; 8 bases match TRBD1. This CDR3 contains 15 residues. The V segment lost 5 bases and the J segment 2 bases; nucleotides outside the gene matches: 2. CDR1 is LNHNV, CDR2 YYDKDF, per germline (reference sequence). The CDR3 here is CATSVQGAGANVLTF. CDR3 in DNA: TGTGCCACCAGCGTACAGGGGGCTGGGGCCAACGTCCTGACTTTC. Filled out from reference TRBV15 and TRBJ2-6, the complete variable domain reads DAMVIQNPRYQVTQFGKPVTLSCSQTLNHNVMYWYQQKSSQAPKLLFHYYDKDFNNEADTPDNFQSRRPNTSFCFLDIRSPGLGDTAMYLCATSVQGAGANVLTFGAGSRLTVL.

The sample holds one count of this clone. The chain joins TRBV10-1 to TRBJ2-7; the match to TRBD2 covers 9 bases. With V trimmed by 1 base and J by 4 bases, 8 bases remained unmatched. In germline, CDR1 is WNHNN, CDR2 SYGVQD (reference sequence). The CDR3 runs to 16 residues. The DNA of the CDR3 is TGCGCCAGCAGTGAGTTACCGGGACTAGCTAGGTACGAGCAGTACTTC. This encodes CASSELPGLARYEQYF.